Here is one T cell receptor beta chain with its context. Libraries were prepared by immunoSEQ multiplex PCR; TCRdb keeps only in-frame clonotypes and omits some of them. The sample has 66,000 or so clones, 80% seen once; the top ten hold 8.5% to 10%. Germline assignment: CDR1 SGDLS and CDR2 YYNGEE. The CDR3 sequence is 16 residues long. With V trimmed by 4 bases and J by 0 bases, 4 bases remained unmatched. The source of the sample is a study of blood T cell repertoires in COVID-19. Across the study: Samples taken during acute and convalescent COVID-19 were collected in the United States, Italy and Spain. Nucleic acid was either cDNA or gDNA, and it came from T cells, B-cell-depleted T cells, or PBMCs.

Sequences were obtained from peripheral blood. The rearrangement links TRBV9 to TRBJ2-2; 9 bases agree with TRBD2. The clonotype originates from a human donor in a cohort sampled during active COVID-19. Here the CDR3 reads CASSTRTSANTGELFF. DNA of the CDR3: TGTGCCAGCAGCACCCGGACTAGCGCGAACACCGGGGAGCTGTTTTTT.